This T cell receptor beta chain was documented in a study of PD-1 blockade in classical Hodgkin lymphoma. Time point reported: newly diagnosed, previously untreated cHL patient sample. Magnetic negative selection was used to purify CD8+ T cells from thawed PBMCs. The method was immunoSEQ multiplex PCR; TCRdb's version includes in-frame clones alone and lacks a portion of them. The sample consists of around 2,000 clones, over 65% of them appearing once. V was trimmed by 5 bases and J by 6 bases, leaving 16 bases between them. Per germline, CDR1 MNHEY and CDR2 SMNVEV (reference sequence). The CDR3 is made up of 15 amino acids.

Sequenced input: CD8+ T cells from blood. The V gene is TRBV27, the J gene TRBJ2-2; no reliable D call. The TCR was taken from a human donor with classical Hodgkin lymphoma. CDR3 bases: TGTGCCAGCAGTGGCAAATTGGATGGGGCCGGGGAGCTGTTTTTT. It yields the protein CASSGKLDGAGELFF.